This TCR beta chain was retrieved from a study of control samples from healthy donors and cancer patients. Looked up from germline, CDR1 is SGHDT and CDR2 is YYEEEE. The CDR3 consists of 14 residues. V was pared by 3 bases and J by 7 bases, with 6 bases of the junction left unmatched. Only in-frame clones appear in the TCRdb table, and some are missing; sequencing was by immunoSEQ multiplex PCR. The sample has about 57,000 clones, around 94% seen once. The sample was blood. The rearrangement uses TRBV5-6 and TRBJ2-1; 8 nucleotides line up with TRBD1. The receptor was isolated from a man in his thirties or forties in good health. For the CDR3, the DNA is TGTGCCAGCAGCTCCACAGGGGGGAGGAATGAGCAGTTCTTC. This gives the protein CASSSTGGRNEQFF.